The rows below give T cell receptor beta chains drawn from one sample of a study of beta chain features in type 1 diabetes. Sequenced by immunoSEQ multiplex PCR; TCRdb stores in-frame clones only, minus some. The repertoire holds some 220,000 clones, 11% seen once, with 1% to 1.5% in the top ten. The specimen was central memory CD4+ T cells from blood. Every receptor here comes from a man aged 18 to 30 in good health. CDR3s include the opening cysteine and the closing phenylalanine or tryptophan. A D gene is named only where the DNA matches it firmly. Clone size is given for some rows only: seen once, a few or many times, or a class if the clone is expanded.

-,-,TRBJ2-1,TRBV27,CASSFGLSYNEQFF,TGTGCCAGCAGTTTCGGCCTCTCCTACAATGAGCAGTTCTTC
-,-,TRBJ2-3,TRBV29-1,CSVGEMDTQYF,TGCAGCGTTGGAGAGATGGATACGCAGTATTTT
-,-,TRBJ2-5,TRBV19,CASSKGTAAETQYF,TGTGCCAGTAGTAAGGGGACCGCCGCCGAGACCCAGTACTTC
-,-,TRBJ1-1,TRBV4-1,CASSPDGGREAFF,TGTGCCAGCAGCCCAGATGGAGGCCGAGAAGCTTTCTTT
-,-,TRBJ1-1,TRBV6-5,CASSYFQGMNTEAFF,TGTGCCAGCAGTTACTTCCAGGGGATGAACACTGAAGCTTTCTTT
-,-,TRBJ1-2,TRBV19,CASSKRAAFNYGYTF,TGTGCCAGTAGTAAGCGGGCAGCCTTTAACTATGGCTACACCTTC
TRBD2,many,TRBJ2-1,TRBV29-1,CSVNLPAGFYNEQFF,TGCAGCGTGAACCTTCCAGCGGGATTCTACAATGAGCAGTTCTTC
TRBD1,few,TRBJ2-7,TRBV6-5,CAARTGDDYEQYF,TGTGCCGCCCGGACAGGGGATGACTACGAGCAGTACTTC
-,few,TRBJ2-7,TRBV7-2,CASSLTGRAHEQYF,TGTGCCAGCAGCTTAACGGGCAGGGCCCACGAGCAGTACTTC
TRBD1,-,TRBJ2-7,TRBV27,CASSFLGQSSYEQYF,TGTGCCAGCAGTTTCTTGGGACAGAGCTCCTACGAGCAGTACTTC
-,-,TRBJ2-3,TRBV5-6,CASSILGEDTQYF,TGTGCCAGCAGCATTTTGGGTGAGGATACGCAGTATTTT
TRBD1,-,TRBJ2-5,TRBV10-2,CASSQTGGETQYF,TGCGCCAGCAGTCAGACAGGGGGAGAGACCCAGTACTTC
-,-,TRBJ1-1,TRBV28,CASSPFERGAGTEAFF,TGTGCCAGCAGTCCCTTCGAGCGGGGGGCCGGCACTGAAGCTTTCTTT
-,few,TRBJ2-7,TRBV30,CAWSPGIYEQYF,TGTGCCTGGTCCCCAGGGATATACGAGCAGTACTTC
TRBD2,many,TRBJ2-1,TRBV28,CASSPGLAYNEQFF,TGTGCCAGCAGTCCTGGACTAGCCTACAATGAGCAGTTCTTC
-,-,TRBJ2-3,TRBV7-2,CASSLVATGTADTQYF,TGTGCCAGCAGCTTAGTTGCGACCGGCACGGCAGATACGCAGTATTTT
-,few,TRBJ2-2,TRBV2,CASSVGASNTGELFF,TGTGCCAGCAGTGTAGGGGCCTCGAACACCGGGGAGCTGTTTTTT
-,few,TRBJ1-2,TRBV29-1,CSAARRVDGYTF,TGCAGCGCCGCGCGCAGGGTAGATGGCTACACCTTC
-,few,TRBJ2-1,TRBV30,CAWSVQFRTLEQFF,TGTGCCTGGAGTGTACAGTTTAGGACGTTGGAGCAGTTCTTC
TRBD1,many,TRBJ1-4,TRBV16,CASSQGTANEKLFF,TGTGCCAGCAGCCAAGGGACAGCGAATGAAAAACTGTTTTTT
TRBD2,-,TRBJ2-7,TRBV10-3,CAISLSSGRVIYEQYF,TGTGCCATCAGTCTGTCGAGCGGGAGGGTAATTTACGAGCAGTACTTC
-,-,TRBJ2-1,TRBV10-3,CAISERAEQFF,TGTGCCATCAGTGAGCGGGCTGAGCAGTTCTTC
-,-,TRBJ1-2,TRBV11-2,CASSLVNKARGYGYTF,TGTGCCAGCAGCTTAGTAAACAAGGCCCGCGGCTATGGCTACACCTTC
-,few,TRBJ2-2,TRBV19,CASSMLGGTNTGELFF,TGTGCCAGTAGTATGCTTGGCGGGACGAACACCGGGGAGCTGTTTTTT
TRBD2,-,TRBJ2-5,TRBV30,CAWTLGAGGETQYF,TGTGCCTGGACCCTGGGGGCGGGAGGAGAGACCCAGTACTTC
TRBD1,few,TRBJ2-5,TRBV7-6,CASSYPGQGETQYF,TGTGCCAGCAGCTACCCGGGACAGGGAGAGACCCAGTACTTC
-,-,TRBJ2-5,TRBV18,CASSPMRLEQETQYF,TGTGCCAGCTCACCAATGCGCCTCGAACAAGAGACCCAGTACTTC
TRBD2,-,TRBJ2-3,TRBV4-3,CASSQGTSELEDTQYF,TGCGCCAGCAGCCAGGGGACTAGCGAACTGGAAGATACGCAGTATTTT
-,few,TRBJ1-2,TRBV4-1,CASSQDDFVPYGYTF,TGCGCCAGCAGCCAAGATGACTTCGTACCCTATGGCTACACCTTC
-,-,TRBJ2-7,TRBV2,CASSEIEGYSYEQYF,TGTGCCAGCAGTGAAATAGAGGGGTACTCCTACGAGCAGTACTTC
TRBD1,-,TRBJ1-1,TRBV15,CATSRDRGLTTEAFF,TGTGCCACCAGCAGGGACAGGGGGCTTACAACTGAAGCTTTCTTT
TRBD1,-,TRBJ2-7,TRBV28,CASPGTPGQGKYYEQYF,TGTGCCAGCCCGGGTACCCCCGGACAGGGGAAATACTACGAGCAGTACTTC
TRBD1,many,TRBJ2-4,TRBV7-2,CASSLSGQGPNIQYF,TGTGCCAGCAGCCTTAGCGGACAGGGGCCGAACATTCAGTACTTC
TRBD2,-,TRBJ2-5,TRBV10-3,CAIREPGLAGGGETQYF,TGTGCCATCAGAGAACCGGGACTAGCGGGAGGTGGAGAGACCCAGTACTTC
-,few,TRBJ2-7,TRBV5-1,CASSSSGASYEQYF,TGCGCCAGCAGCTCTTCCGGGGCCTCCTACGAGCAGTACTTC
TRBD2,-,TRBJ2-1,TRBV11-1,CASSLGAGEPNEQFF,TGTGCCAGCAGCTTAGGGGCGGGAGAGCCCAATGAGCAGTTCTTC
-,-,TRBJ2-7,TRBV5-1,CASSALVGAGEQYF,TGCGCCAGCAGCGCCCTCGTGGGGGCGGGGGAGCAGTACTTC
-,once,TRBJ1-5,TRBV30,CAWGRQGNQPQHF,TGTGCCTGGGGACGACAGGGCAATCAGCCCCAGCATTTT
TRBD2,-,TRBJ2-1,TRBV7-3,CASSLGSSGNYNEQFF,TGTGCCAGCAGCTTAGGGTCTAGCGGGAACTACAATGAGCAGTTCTTC
-,few,TRBJ2-3,TRBV7-9,CASSRGSTDTQYF,TGTGCCAGCAGCCGCGGGTCCACAGATACGCAGTATTTT
-,few,TRBJ2-7,TRBV2,CASSDQGHTLSYEQYF,TGTGCCAGCAGTGATCAGGGGCACACTCTTTCCTACGAGCAGTACTTC